Listed below are T cell receptor beta chains from one sample, sequenced in a study of STAT5B mutations in CD4+ large granular lymphocyte leukemia. The protocol was immunoSEQ multiplex PCR, while the TCRdb copy is restricted to in-frame clones and leaves out a portion. The data show tens of thousands of clones, about four fifths seen once. The sequencing input was CD4+ T cells from blood buffy coats. The receptors were gathered from a human donor in good health. The CDR3 runs from the conserved cysteine through the conserved F or W. The order of the fields is V gene, D gene, J gene, clone size, CDR3 protein, CDR3 DNA. D genes are given only for firm matches. Size is stated for part of the rows, as once, few or many counts, or as a class when the clone is expanded.

TRBV6-1	TRBD2	TRBJ2-7	-	CASGAGGGYEQYF	TGTGCCAGCGGAGCGGGAGGGGGCTACGAGCAGTACTTC
TRBV6-1	TRBD1	TRBJ1-4	-	CASSGQGNEKLFF	TGTGCCAGCAGCGGACAGGGTAATGAAAAACTGTTTTTT
TRBV6-6	TRBD2	TRBJ2-7	-	CASSYSAGGPDEQYF	TGTGCCAGCAGTTACTCGGCGGGGGGGCCCGACGAGCAGTACTTC
TRBV4-3	-	TRBJ1-3	-	CASSQDPGAGNTIYF	TGCGCCAGCAGCCAAGATCCGGGGGCTGGAAACACCATATATTTT
TRBV10-3	-	TRBJ2-1	-	CAISEALGARAEQFF	TGTGCCATCAGTGAGGCGTTAGGGGCGAGGGCTGAGCAGTTCTTC
TRBV4-1	-	TRBJ2-3	-	CASSQGPLRGSDTQYF	TGCGCCAGCAGCCAAGGTCCGTTACGGGGCTCAGATACGCAGTATTTT
TRBV14	TRBD2	TRBJ2-7	-	CASSQGRWEGLYEQYF	TGTGCCAGCAGCCAAGGACGGTGGGAGGGCCTCTACGAGCAGTACTTC
TRBV6-5	-	TRBJ1-1	-	CASSEGLKNTEAFF	TGTGCCAGCAGTGAGGGACTCAAGAACACTGAAGCTTTCTTT
TRBV5-1	TRBD2	TRBJ2-5	-	CASSLGPTSLRETQYF	TGCGCCAGCAGCTTGGGACCGACTAGCCTGAGGGAGACCCAGTACTTC
TRBV6-5	-	TRBJ2-2	-	CASSYSGYTGELFF	TGTGCCAGCAGTTACTCGGGGTACACCGGGGAGCTGTTTTTT
TRBV6-5	-	TRBJ1-5	-	CASNPGARQPQHF	TGTGCCAGCAACCCAGGGGCTCGACAGCCCCAGCATTTT
TRBV6-6	TRBD1	TRBJ1-5	-	CASSYSTGRNQPQHF	TGTGCCAGCAGTTACTCGACAGGGCGCAATCAGCCCCAGCATTTT
TRBV27	-	TRBJ1-2	-	CASRGNYGYTF	TGTGCCAGCAGGGGAAATTATGGCTACACCTTC
TRBV5-4	-	TRBJ2-6	-	CASSLGGPLTSGANVLTF	TGTGCCAGCAGCTTGGGGGGGCCCCTAACCTCTGGGGCCAACGTCCTGACTTTC
TRBV19	-	TRBJ2-3	-	CASSPRGTSTDTQYF	TGTGCCAGTAGTCCCAGGGGGACTAGCACAGATACGCAGTATTTT
TRBV20-1	-	TRBJ2-3	-	CSARESTQYF	TGCAGTGCTAGGGAGTCTACGCAGTATTTT
TRBV5-3	TRBD2	TRBJ2-5	-	CARSFGTRGETQYF	TGTGCCAGAAGCTTCGGGACTAGGGGGGAGACCCAGTACTTC
TRBV5-1	TRBD1	TRBJ2-5	-	CASTTGTGGRETQYF	TGCGCCAGCACGACCGGGACAGGGGGAAGGGAGACCCAGTACTTC
TRBV19	TRBD1	TRBJ2-3	-	CASSNRGQDTQYF	TGTGCCAGTAGTAACAGGGGGCAAGATACGCAGTATTTT
TRBV7-9	TRBD1	TRBJ1-4	once	CASSLGDRTNEKLFF	TGTGCCAGCAGCTTAGGGGACAGGACTAATGAAAAACTGTTTTTT
TRBV11-2	TRBD2	TRBJ2-3	-	CASSLSLAGGSDTQYF	TGTGCCAGCAGCTTATCACTAGCGGGAGGCTCAGATACGCAGTATTTT
TRBV5-6	TRBD2	TRBJ2-3	-	CASSHAGVDTQYF	TGTGCCAGCAGCCACGCGGGGGTAGATACGCAGTATTTT
TRBV18	-	TRBJ2-5	few	CASSPQNGQETQYF	TGTGCCAGCTCACCACAAAACGGCCAAGAGACCCAGTACTTC
TRBV11-3	-	TRBJ2-7	-	CASSSQEYEQYF	TGTGCCAGCAGCTCACAGGAATACGAGCAGTACTTC
TRBV29-1	TRBD2	TRBJ2-2	-	CSVSDRSPGLAGGPGTGELFF	TGCAGCGTTAGTGACCGAAGCCCGGGACTAGCGGGGGGGCCGGGGACCGGGGAGCTGTTTTTT
TRBV30	-	TRBJ1-1	-	CAWRGRGRTEAFF	TGTGCCTGGAGGGGTAGGGGCCGGACTGAAGCTTTCTTT